The text below deals with one T cell receptor beta chain. Its target is unknown. In germline, CDR1 is SEHNR, CDR2 FQNEAQ (reference sequence). The CDR3 covers 15 residues. V trimming: 4 bases; J trimming: 4 bases; junction bases outside the gene matches: 9. The data stem from a study of cytomegalovirus exposure and HLA in healthy donors. Study-level points and caveats: In an earlier analysis, in some 600 donors, most V segments appeared productive either ~90% or ~30% of the time. There were a few CMV-associated chains whose specificity for CMV antigens was confirmed in vitro. Sequencing had likely introduced a cluster of highly shared sequence variants as an artifact.

The PCR made use of 60 Vbeta and 13 Jbeta primers. Sequencing was performed with immunoSEQ multiplex PCR; in TCRdb, only in-frame clones are kept and a portion is missing. The table lists 95,000 to 150,000 clones, about 80% of them singletons. V is TRBV7-9 and J is TRBJ1-1, with 7 bases aligning to TRBD1. Sequenced input: PBMCs. This clonotype was obtained from a man younger than 40 in good health and CMV-seropositive. The CDR3 bases are TGTGCCAGCAGCTCCAACAGGGGCCCGGGCACTGAAGCTTTCTTT. As protein: CASSSNRGPGTEAFF.